What follows are 16 T cell receptor beta chains derived from one specimen sequenced in a study of blood T cell dynamics during melanoma immunotherapy (dated by TCRdb to the early 2020s). Receptor libraries were prepared by the immunoSEQ multiplex PCR assay. TCRdb re-hosts the immuneACCESS table, in-frame sequences only. Its copies lack some clones; in the studies checked, an unresolved V gene accounts for under half of them, and the cause for the rest is not known. The sample includes over 10,000 clones, with over 85% observed a single time. The ten largest make up around 3.4% of the sample. The sample's time point label, in plain terms: pre-treatment baseline. The input for sequencing was blood, taken from a patient treated with checkpoint blockade. The receptors originated from a human donor with melanoma.

The chain carries TRBV27 and TRBJ1-4; 8 nucleotides match TRBD1. Germline V gene sequence: CDR1 MNHEY, CDR2 SMNVEV (reference sequence). V was clipped by 7 bases and J by 6 bases; unmatched bases: 7. This CDR3 comprises 14 residues. This chain's CDR3 is CASTRTGRDEKLFF. As DNA, the CDR3 is TGTGCCAGCACCAGGACAGGGAGGGATGAAAAACTGTTTTTT.

V is TRBV6-1 and J is TRBJ2-1, with 7 bases matching TRBD2. The CDR3 sequence is 14 residues long. Germline V CDR1 and CDR2: MNHNS, SASEGT. Losses at the gene ends were 6 bases for V and 6 bases for J; bases not matched to a gene: 8. The CDR3 here is CASRQGLPLNEQFF. CDR3 nucleotide sequence: TGTGCCAGCAGGCAGGGACTACCCCTCAATGAGCAGTTCTTC.

The chain has TRBV5-4 and TRBJ1-2; D unclear. V was pared by 3 bases and J by 8 bases, with 20 bases between. This CDR3 spans 15 amino acids. Germline V gene lookup returns CDR1 SGHNT and CDR2 YYREEE (reference sequence). This chain's CDR3 is CASSYPDRMLAGYTF. CDR3 nucleotide sequence: TGTGCCAGCAGCTACCCGGACCGGATGCTAGCCGGCTACACCTTC.

The chain joins TRBV28 to TRBJ2-2; tentatively, D is TRBD1 or TRBD2 (5 bases each). The CDR3 length is 15 residues. V shed 6 bases and J shed 2 bases, with 13 bases lying between them. CDR1 and CDR2 (germline): MDHEN, SYDVKM. The CDR3 is CASRPPGTNTGELFF. CDR3 coding DNA: TGTGCCAGCAGGCCACCCGGGACCAACACCGGGGAGCTGTTTTTT.

The chain carries TRBV4-2 and TRBJ2-7, with 7 positions matching TRBD2. V lost 2 bases to trimming and J lost 6 bases; unmatched junction nucleotides: 4. Germline loops: CDR1 LGHNA, CDR2 YNFKEQ. The CDR3 extends over 13 amino acids. The CDR3 coding sequence is TGTGCCAGCAGCCAACCGGGAGGATCCGAGCAGTACTTC. Its translation: CASSQPGGSEQYF.

The table lists this clone with a count of one. The V call is TRBV11-2, the J call TRBJ2-4, with D uncertain. The CDR3 has 17 amino acids. V was cut by 4 bases and J by 0 bases, with 16 bases left in between. Germline V lookup: CDR1 SGHAT, CDR2 FQNNGV. The CDR3 protein is CASSSPGGIQAKNIQYF. The CDR3 DNA reads TGTGCCAGCAGCTCACCCGGTGGGATTCAAGCCAAAAACATTCAGTACTTC.

The rearrangement joins TRBV6-1 to TRBJ2-3; no reliable D call. This CDR3 contains 11 residues. V was shortened by 6 bases and J by 5 bases, with 6 bases between the two germline ends. Germline lookup yields CDR1 MNHNS and CDR2 SASEGT. The CDR3 here is CASRDGDTQYF. As DNA, the CDR3 is TGTGCCAGCAGAGACGGAGATACGCAGTATTTT.

This chain uses TRBV9 with TRBJ2-3; tentatively, D is TRBD2 (6 bases). This CDR3 is built from 17 residues. Per germline, CDR1 SGDLS and CDR2 YYNGEE. V was trimmed by 0 bases and J by 7 bases, leaving 21 bases between them. CDR3 amino acids: CASSVARGQTRGNTQYF. CDR3 bases: TGTGCCAGCAGCGTAGCTCGAGGCCAGACCCGCGGGAATACGCAGTATTTT.

The V and J genes are TRBV6-5 and TRBJ1-2, with D unresolved. Germline assignment: CDR1 MNHEY and CDR2 SVGAGI. The CDR3 totals 13 residues. Trimming shortened V by 5 bases and J by 3 bases, and 10 bases separated the two germline ends. In nucleotides, the CDR3 is TGTGCCAGCAGTGGATATCAGCACTATGGCTACACCTTC. It specifies CASSGYQHYGYTF.

J is TRBJ1-1 and V is TRBV7-2; TRBD1 is a possible D gene (6 bases). Deletions cut 5 bases from V and 0 bases from J, with 13 bases between. Germline lookup yields CDR1 SGHTA and CDR2 FQGNSA. The CDR3 loop spans 15 amino acids. CDR3 region: CASSGEQGLNTEAFF. The CDR3 region has the DNA TGTGCCAGCAGCGGGGAACAGGGTCTGAACACTGAAGCTTTCTTT.

The chain couples TRBV19 to TRBJ2-7; 8 bases align to TRBD1. V dropped 2 bases and J dropped 3; count of bases not matched to a gene: 0. The CDR3 runs to 13 residues. Germline V lookup: CDR1 LNHDA, CDR2 SQIVND (reference sequence). The CDR3 protein is CASSITGGYEQYF. CDR3 in DNA: TGTGCCAGTAGTATAACAGGGGGCTACGAGCAGTACTTC.

V usage is TRBV5-1 and J usage is TRBJ2-3; D gene ambiguous. Per the germline V gene, CDR1 is SGHRS and CDR2 is YFSETQ. V shed 4 bases and J shed 3 bases, with 3 bases lying between them. CDR3 length: 11 residues. CDR3 in DNA: TGCGCCAGCAGCCGAACAGATACGCAGTATTTT. It yields the protein CASSRTDTQYF.

The chain has TRBV2 and TRBJ2-3; 7 bases align to TRBD2. The CDR3 spans 16 residues. J gave up 0 bases and V 6 bases, and 9 bases lay outside the gene matches. The germline gives CDR1 SNHLY, CDR2 FYNNEI. This CDR3 reads CASSTTGGFSTDTQYF. CDR3 DNA: TGTGCCAGCAGCACAACGGGAGGTTTTAGCACAGATACGCAGTATTTT.

The table lists this clone with a count of one. The rearrangement uses TRBV19 and TRBJ2-3; 8 nucleotides match TRBD2. The CDR3 is 15 residues long. With V trimmed by 6 bases and J by 4 bases, 9 bases remained unmatched. Germline V gene sequence: CDR1 LNHDA, CDR2 SQIVND (reference sequence). CDR3 protein: CASRVGSGRSDTQYF. The DNA for the CDR3 is TGTGCCAGTAGAGTTGGCAGCGGGAGATCAGATACGCAGTATTTT.

The J gene is TRBJ2-5, the V gene TRBV5-1, with 8 bases aligning to TRBD2. The assigned J gene may be wrong: the sequence end matches TRBJ2-7 better. This CDR3 is built from 15 residues. Germline V gene sequence: CDR1 SGHRS, CDR2 YFSETQ. Here the CDR3 DNA reads TGCGCCAGCAGCCAACAACCCGGGGGGGTCTACGAGCAGTACTTC. Residues: CASSQQPGGVYEQYF.

The rearrangement joins TRBV29-1 to TRBJ1-4; D might be TRBD1 (5 bases). CDR1 SQVTM and CDR2 ANQGSEA come from the germline V gene. The CDR3 consists of 12 residues. With 8 bases removed from V and 5 bases from J, the gap between germline ends came to 12 bases. CDR3 sequence: CSTGEPNEKLFF. The CDR3 nucleotides are TGCAGCACGGGGGAACCAAATGAAAAACTGTTTTTT.